The next 10 T cell receptor beta chains were all read from a single sample in a study of patients and donors after allogeneic stem cell transplantation. TCRdb recomputed calls from the RT-PCR reads with MiXCR, one row per CDR3 protein. This table has about 100,000 distinct CDR3 sequences, around 35% appearing once. The sequencing input was blood, either unsorted or a sorted T cell fraction (not recorded which). The receptors come from a human donor who was either an allogeneic HSCT recipient or a stem cell or donor lymphocyte infusion donor (not recorded which). It is not recorded whose cells these are; they may come from a transplant donor.

DNA for the CDR3: TGTGCCAGCAGCCCCCCCCGGGGTAGCACAGATACGCAGTATTTT. This translates into CASSPPRGSTDTQYF. The rearrangement uses TRBV7-9 and TRBJ2-3; possibly TRBD2 for D (5 bases). Germline CDR1 reads SEHNR; CDR2 reads FQNEAQ (reference sequence). The V gene lost 5 bases and the J gene lost 0 bases, with 12 bases spanning the gap. The CDR3 has 15 amino acids.

The chain joins TRBV11-1 to TRBJ2-1; the match to TRBD2 covers 7 bases. After removal of 3 bases from V and 3 bases from J, the junction contained 8 bases not matched to a gene. CDR3 length equals 16 residues. Germline CDR1 is SGHAT and CDR2 is FQDESV (reference sequence). The CDR3 coding sequence is TGTGCCAGCAGCTTCAGGACCAGCGGGGTCTACAATGAGCAGTTCTTC. Its translation: CASSFRTSGVYNEQFF.

The chain has TRBV20-1 and TRBJ1-5; no definite D call. Germline CDR1 reads DFQATT; CDR2 reads SNEGSKA (reference sequence). The V gene lost 1 base and the J gene lost 3 bases, with 10 bases spanning the gap. The CDR3 length is 14 residues. Written as DNA, the CDR3 is TGCAGTGCTAGAGGGTTAGTTCCCAATCAGCCCCAGCATTTT. Translating it yields CSARGLVPNQPQHF.

The genes are TRBV7-9 and TRBJ2-1; D is unclear. V was trimmed by 5 bases and J by 0 bases, leaving 11 bases between them. Germline V gene data show CDR1 as SEHNR and CDR2 as FQNEAQ (reference sequence). The CDR3 spans 15 residues. The CDR3 sequence is CASSPDPSSYNEQFF. The CDR3 DNA reads as TGTGCCAGCAGCCCCGATCCTAGCTCCTACAATGAGCAGTTCTTC. Combining the CDR3 with reference TRBV7-9 and TRBJ2-1 gives the whole variable domain DTGVSQNPRHKITKRGQNVTFRCDPISEHNRLYWYRQTLGQGPEFLTYFQNEAQLEKSRLLSDRFSAERPKGSFSTLEIQRTEQGDSAMYLCASSPDPSSYNEQFFGPGTRLTVL.

The chain is built from TRBV7-2 and TRBJ2-2, with D unresolved. The germline V gene has CDR1 SGHTA and CDR2 FQGNSA. V lost 2 bases and J lost 9, with 7 bases in between. There are 12 residues in the CDR3. The CDR3 DNA follows: TGTGCCAGCAGCTTATTAGGCTGGGAGCTGTTTTTT. Its translation is CASSLLGWELFF.

The rearrangement joins TRBV20-1 to TRBJ2-1; D remains unclear. From germline, CDR1 is DFQATT and CDR2 SNEGSKA (reference sequence). Trimming cost V 6 bases and J 2 bases, with 14 bases left between them. The length of the CDR3 is 14 residues. CDR3: CSAQLTRPYNEQFF. In nucleotides, the CDR3 is TGCAGTGCCCAACTGACTCGGCCCTACAATGAGCAGTTCTTC.

The genes are TRBV4-3 and TRBJ1-5; unclear D gene. V lost 0 bases and J lost 5, with 5 bases in between. From germline, CDR1 is LGHNA and CDR2 YSLEER. The CDR3 runs to 13 residues. The CDR3 DNA follows: TGCGCCAGCAGCCAAGAAGCGGATCAGCCCCAGCATTTT. Its translation is CASSQEADQPQHF.

Within the sample, this clonotype is large (0.1 to 1%). The gene calls are TRBV7-9 and TRBJ2-7; D may be TRBD1 (6 bases). CDR1 and CDR2 (germline): SEHNR, FQNEAQ (reference sequence). The CDR3 has 14 residues. Trimming cost V 6 bases and J 0 bases, with 12 bases left between them. CDR3: CASRMGADSYEQYF. CDR3 nucleotides: TGTGCCAGCAGGATGGGGGCCGACTCCTACGAGCAGTACTTC.

This clonotype came up a few times. In DNA form, the CDR3 reads TGTGCCAGCAGTTTATTGACTAGGGAATCTAACTATGGCTACACCTTC. Its protein is CASSLLTRESNYGYTF. The J gene is TRBJ1-2, the V gene TRBV28; D is undetermined. The CDR3 consists of 16 residues. Germline V gene sequence: CDR1 MDHEN, CDR2 SYDVKM. V dropped 1 base and J dropped 0 bases, with 12 bases sitting between them.

This clonotype was recorded a few times. The CDR3 nucleotides are TGTGCCAGCAGTGCCACGGGACTTTTGTCTCAGCCCCAGCATTTT. This encodes CASSATGLLSQPQHF. This chain joins TRBV27 and TRBJ1-5; possibly TRBD1 for D (5 bases). The length of the CDR3 is 15 residues. V was cut by 5 bases and J by 6 bases, with 17 bases left in between. CDR1 and CDR2 from the germline V gene are MNHEY and SMNVEV (reference sequence).